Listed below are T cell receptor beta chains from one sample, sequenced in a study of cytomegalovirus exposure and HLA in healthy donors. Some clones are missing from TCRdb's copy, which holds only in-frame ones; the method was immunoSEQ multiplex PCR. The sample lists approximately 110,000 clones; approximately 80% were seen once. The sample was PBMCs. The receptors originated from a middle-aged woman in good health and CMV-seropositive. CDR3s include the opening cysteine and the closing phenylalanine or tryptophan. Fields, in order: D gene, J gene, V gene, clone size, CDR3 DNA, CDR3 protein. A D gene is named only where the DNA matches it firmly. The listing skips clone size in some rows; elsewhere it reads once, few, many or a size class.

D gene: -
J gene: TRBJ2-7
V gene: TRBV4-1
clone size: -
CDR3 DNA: TGCGCCAGCAGCCAAGGTCGGCAGGGGATCTACGAGCAGTACTTC
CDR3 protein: CASSQGRQGIYEQYF

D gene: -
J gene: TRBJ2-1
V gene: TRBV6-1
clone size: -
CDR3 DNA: TGTGCCAGCAGTGAAGCGCCAGGGGATTTAAATGAGCAGTTCTTC
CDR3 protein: CASSEAPGDLNEQFF

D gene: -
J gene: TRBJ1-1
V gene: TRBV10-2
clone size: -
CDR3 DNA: TGCGCCAGCAGTGAGTCGGCAGGGATGAACACTGAAGCTTTCTTT
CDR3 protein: CASSESAGMNTEAFF

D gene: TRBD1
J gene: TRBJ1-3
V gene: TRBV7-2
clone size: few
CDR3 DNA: TGTGCCAGCAGCTTGACCCTGACAGGGGCGGGAAACACCATATATTTT
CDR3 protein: CASSLTLTGAGNTIYF

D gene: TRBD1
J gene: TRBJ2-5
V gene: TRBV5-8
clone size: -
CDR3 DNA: TGTGCCAGCAGCAGCGTGGGACAGGGGACGGAAGAGCAGTACTTC
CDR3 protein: CASSSVGQGTEEQYF

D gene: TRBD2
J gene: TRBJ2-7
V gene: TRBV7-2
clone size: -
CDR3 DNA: TGTGCCAGCACCCCATGGACTAGCCCCAAGGACGAGCAGTACTTC
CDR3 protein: CASTPWTSPKDEQYF

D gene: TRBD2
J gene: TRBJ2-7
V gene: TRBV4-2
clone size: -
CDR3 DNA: TGTGCCAGCAGCCAAGAGGGAGCGGGAGGGGGCGAGCAGTACTTC
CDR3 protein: CASSQEGAGGGEQYF

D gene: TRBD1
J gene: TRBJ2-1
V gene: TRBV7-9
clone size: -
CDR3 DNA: TGTGCCAGCAGCCTCACAGGGGGTGAAATAGGCAATGAGCAGTTCTTC
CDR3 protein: CASSLTGGEIGNEQFF

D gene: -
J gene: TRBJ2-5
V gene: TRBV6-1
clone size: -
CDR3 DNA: TGTGCCAGCAGTGTCGAGAGGGGACTGGGGCAAGAGACCCAGTACTTC
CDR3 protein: CASSVERGLGQETQYF

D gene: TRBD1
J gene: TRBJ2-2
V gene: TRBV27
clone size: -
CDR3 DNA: TGTGCCAGCAGTGTCGACAGGGCTGCCGGGGAGCTGTTTTTT
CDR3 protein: CASSVDRAAGELFF

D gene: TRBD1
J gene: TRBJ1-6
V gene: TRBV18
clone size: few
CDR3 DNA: TGTGCCAGCTCAAGCGGACAGGGGGTTTCACCCCTCCACTTT
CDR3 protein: CASSSGQGVSPLHF

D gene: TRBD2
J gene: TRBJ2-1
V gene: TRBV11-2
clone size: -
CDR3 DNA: TGTGCCAGCAGCTTACTACTAGCGGGAGCGAGGGAGCAGTTCTTC
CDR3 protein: CASSLLLAGAREQFF

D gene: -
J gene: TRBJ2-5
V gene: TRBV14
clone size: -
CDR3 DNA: TGTGCCAGCAGCCAAGAGACGACTATCGGGACCCAGTACTTC
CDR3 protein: CASSQETTIGTQYF

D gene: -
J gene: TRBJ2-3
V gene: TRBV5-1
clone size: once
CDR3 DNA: TGCGCCAGCAGCTACTCGGGACTTCATACTAGCACAGATACGCAGTATTTT
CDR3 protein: CASSYSGLHTSTDTQYF

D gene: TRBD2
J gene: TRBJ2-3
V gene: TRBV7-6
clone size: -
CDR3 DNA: TGTGCCAGCAGCCCACTAGCGGGAAGGGCAGATACGCAGTATTTT
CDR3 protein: CASSPLAGRADTQYF

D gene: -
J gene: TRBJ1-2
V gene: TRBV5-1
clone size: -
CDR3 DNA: TGCGCCAGCAGCTTGAACACTAACTATGGCTACACCTTC
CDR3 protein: CASSLNTNYGYTF

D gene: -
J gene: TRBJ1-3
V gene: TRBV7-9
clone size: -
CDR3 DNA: TGTGCCAGCAGCCCTCCGGGACACTTCTCTGGAAACACCATATATTTT
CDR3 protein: CASSPPGHFSGNTIYF

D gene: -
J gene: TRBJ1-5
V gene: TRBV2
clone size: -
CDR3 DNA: TGTGCCAGCAGTGCAAATGAAGTCAGGGAACAGCCCCAGCATTTT
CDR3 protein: CASSANEVREQPQHF

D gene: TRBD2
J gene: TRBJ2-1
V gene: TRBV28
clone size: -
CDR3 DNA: TGTGCCATCTCGGGGGGTCGGGAGCAGTTCTTC
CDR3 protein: CAISGGREQFF

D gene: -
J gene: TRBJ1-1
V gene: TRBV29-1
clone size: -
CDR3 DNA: TGCAGCGTCCAAAGAGGAAGGGGGTCCACTGAAGCTTTCTTT
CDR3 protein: CSVQRGRGSTEAFF

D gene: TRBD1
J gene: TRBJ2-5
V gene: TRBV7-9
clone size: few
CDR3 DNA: TGTGCCAGCAGCCCCTTCAGGGGGGAGACCCAGTACTTC
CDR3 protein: CASSPFRGETQYF

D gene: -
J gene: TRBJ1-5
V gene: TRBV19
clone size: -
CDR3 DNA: TGTGCCAGTAGCCCGTCCTTATATAGCAATCAGCCCCAGCATTTT
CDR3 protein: CASSPSLYSNQPQHF

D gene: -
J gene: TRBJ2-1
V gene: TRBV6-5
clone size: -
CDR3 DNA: TGTGCCAGCAGTTACTCGAGGGCCCGCAATGAGCAGTTCTTC
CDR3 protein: CASSYSRARNEQFF

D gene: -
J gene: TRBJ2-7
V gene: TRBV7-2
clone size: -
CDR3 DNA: TGTGCCAGCAGCTGGGGACTCCGCTACGAGCAGTACTTC
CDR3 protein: CASSWGLRYEQYF

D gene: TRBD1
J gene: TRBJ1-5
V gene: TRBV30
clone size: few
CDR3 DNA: TGTGCCTGGATTGCGGACAGGGGTTTGAGTCAGCCCCAGCATTTT
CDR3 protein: CAWIADRGLSQPQHF

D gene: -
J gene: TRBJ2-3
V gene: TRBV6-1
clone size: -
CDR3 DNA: TGTGCCAGCAGTGAAGCGGGCCGGGGTCGTACGCAGTATTTT
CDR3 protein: CASSEAGRGRTQYF

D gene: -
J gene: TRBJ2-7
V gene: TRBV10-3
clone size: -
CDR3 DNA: TGTGCCATCAGTGAGTCTGTTAGCGCCTCCTACGAGCAGTACTTC
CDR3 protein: CAISESVSASYEQYF

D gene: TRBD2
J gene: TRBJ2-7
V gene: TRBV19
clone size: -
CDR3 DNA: TGTGCCAGTAGTATAGTTCCGGGAGGGGCCGTCTACGAGCAGTACTTC
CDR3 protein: CASSIVPGGAVYEQYF

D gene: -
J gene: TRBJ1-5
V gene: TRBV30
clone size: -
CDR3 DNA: TGTGCCTGGAGTGGGAGAGGGCAGCCCCAGCATTTT
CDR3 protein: CAWSGRGQPQHF

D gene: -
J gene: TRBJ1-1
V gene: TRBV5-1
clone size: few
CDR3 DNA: TGCGCCAGCAGCTTGTACAGGGCGGGGGACACTGAAGCTTTCTTT
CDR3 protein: CASSLYRAGDTEAFF

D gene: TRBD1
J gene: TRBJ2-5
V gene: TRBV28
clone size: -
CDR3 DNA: TGTGCCAGCAGCCGTGGGACAGGTTACCAAGAGACCCAGTACTTC
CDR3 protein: CASSRGTGYQETQYF

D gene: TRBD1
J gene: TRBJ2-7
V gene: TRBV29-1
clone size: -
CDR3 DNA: TGCAGCGTTAAGGTAGGGGGACAGGGCGAGCAGTACTTC
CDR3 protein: CSVKVGGQGEQYF

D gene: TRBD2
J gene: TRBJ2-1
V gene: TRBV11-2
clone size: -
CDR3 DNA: TGTGCCAGCAGCCCTAACCCGGGACTAGCTTTAAACAATGAGCAGTTCTTC
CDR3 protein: CASSPNPGLALNNEQFF

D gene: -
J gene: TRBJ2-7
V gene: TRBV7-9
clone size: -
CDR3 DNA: TGTGCCAGCAGCTGGGAATGGAGGGCCTACGAGCAGTACTTC
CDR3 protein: CASSWEWRAYEQYF

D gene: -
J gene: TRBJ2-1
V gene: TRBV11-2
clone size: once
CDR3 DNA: TGTGCCAGCAGCTTAGGGGCGGGGTACAATGAGCAGTTCTTC
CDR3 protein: CASSLGAGYNEQFF

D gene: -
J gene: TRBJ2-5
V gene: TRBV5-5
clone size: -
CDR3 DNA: TGTGCCAGCAGTCTTCGGGGGATTAGTCAGGTAGAGACCCAGTACTTC
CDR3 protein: CASSLRGISQVETQYF

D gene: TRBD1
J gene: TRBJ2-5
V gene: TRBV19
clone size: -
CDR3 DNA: TGTGCCAGTAGTATAATGGGGACAGACCAAGAGACCCAGTACTTC
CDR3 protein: CASSIMGTDQETQYF

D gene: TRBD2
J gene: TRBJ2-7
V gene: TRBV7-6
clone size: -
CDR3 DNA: TGTGCCAGCAGCTCCTTAGCGGGGCCCTACGAGCAGTACTTC
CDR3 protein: CASSSLAGPYEQYF

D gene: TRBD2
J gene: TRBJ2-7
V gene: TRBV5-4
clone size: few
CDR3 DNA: TGTGCCAGCAGCCCCCGGACTAGCGGGATTGACTACGAGCAGTACTTC
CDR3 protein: CASSPRTSGIDYEQYF

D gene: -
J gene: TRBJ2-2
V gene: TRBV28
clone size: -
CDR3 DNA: TGTGCCACCGAGGACAGTTACACCGGGGAGCTGTTTTTT
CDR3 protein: CATEDSYTGELFF

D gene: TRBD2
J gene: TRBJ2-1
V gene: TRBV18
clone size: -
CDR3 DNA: TGTGCCAGCTCACGACTAGCGGGCGACAATGAGCAGTTCTTC
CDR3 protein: CASSRLAGDNEQFF

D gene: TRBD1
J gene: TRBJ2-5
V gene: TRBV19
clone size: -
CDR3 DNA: TGTGCCAGTAAAATGGACAGGCTACAAGAGACCCAGTACTTC
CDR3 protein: CASKMDRLQETQYF

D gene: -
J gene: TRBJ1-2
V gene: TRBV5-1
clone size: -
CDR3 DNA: TGCGCCAGCAGCCCAGGAGGGAACTATGGCTACACCTTC
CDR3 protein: CASSPGGNYGYTF

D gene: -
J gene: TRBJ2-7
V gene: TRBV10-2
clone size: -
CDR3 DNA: TGCGCCAGCAGTGTGTTGGGAGGTGGAGGAGGGCAGTACTTC
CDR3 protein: CASSVLGGGGGQYF

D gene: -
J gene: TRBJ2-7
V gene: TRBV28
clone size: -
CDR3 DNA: TGTGCCAGCAGTCCGGGACACCTCTACGAGCAGTACTTC
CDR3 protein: CASSPGHLYEQYF

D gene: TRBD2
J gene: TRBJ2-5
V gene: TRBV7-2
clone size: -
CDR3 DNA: TGTGCCAGCAGCCAGCAGCTTAGGTCTCTAGCGGGAGGGTGGGAGACCCAGTACTTC
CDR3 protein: CASSQQLRSLAGGWETQYF

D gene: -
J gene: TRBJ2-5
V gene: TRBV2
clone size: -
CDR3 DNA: TGTGCCAGCAGTTCGTTAGGAGGGGGCAAGGAGACCCAGTACTTC
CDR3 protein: CASSSLGGGKETQYF

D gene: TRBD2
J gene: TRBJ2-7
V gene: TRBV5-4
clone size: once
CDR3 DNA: TGTGCCAGCAGCTCGGGAGGGTTACCCTACGAGCAGTACTTC
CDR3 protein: CASSSGGLPYEQYF

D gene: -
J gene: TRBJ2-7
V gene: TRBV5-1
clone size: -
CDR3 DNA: TGCGCCAGCAGACGGGACAACTACGAGCAGTACTTC
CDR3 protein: CASRRDNYEQYF

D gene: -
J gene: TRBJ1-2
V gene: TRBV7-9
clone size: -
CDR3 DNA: TGTGCCAGCAGCTTATCAGGCTCGTCCCGCTATGGCTACACCTTC
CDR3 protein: CASSLSGSSRYGYTF

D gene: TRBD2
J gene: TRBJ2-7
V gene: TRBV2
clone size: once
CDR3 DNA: TGTGCCAGCACCAGACTAGCGGCTTACGAGCAGTACTTC
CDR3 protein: CASTRLAAYEQYF

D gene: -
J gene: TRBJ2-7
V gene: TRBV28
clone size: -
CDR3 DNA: TGTGCCAGCAGTTTGCAGGTCCCCTACGAGCAGTACTTC
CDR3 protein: CASSLQVPYEQYF

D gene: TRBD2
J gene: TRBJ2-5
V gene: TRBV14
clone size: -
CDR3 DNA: TGTGCCAGCAGCCGACTAGCGGGTGGGGAGACCCAGTACTTC
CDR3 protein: CASSRLAGGETQYF

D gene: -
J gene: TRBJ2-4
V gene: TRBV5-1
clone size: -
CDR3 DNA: TGCGCCAGCAGCTTGTACCAGGGTCGAAACATTCAGTACTTC
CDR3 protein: CASSLYQGRNIQYF

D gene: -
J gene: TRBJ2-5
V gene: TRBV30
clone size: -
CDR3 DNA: TGTGCCTGGAGCCCCAAATGGACACTATGGAGGGCCCAGTACTTC
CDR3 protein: CAWSPKWTLWRAQYF